The 28 T cell receptor beta chains below all came from one sample that was sequenced in a study of cytomegalovirus exposure and HLA in healthy donors. The PCR had 60 Vbeta and 13 Jbeta primers. Sequenced by immunoSEQ multiplex PCR; TCRdb stores in-frame clones only, minus some. The sample contains around 160,000 clones, over 70% of which appear only once. The sequencing sample was made of PBMCs. The source of these receptors is a woman in her thirties or forties in good health and CMV-seropositive.

This clone was observed a handful of times. This sequence joins TRBV7-9 and TRBJ2-5, with a tentative D call TRBD2 (5 bases). The J call may be wrong; the DNA end is better matched by TRBJ2-7. This CDR3 has 15 residues. Germline lookup yields CDR1 SEHNR and CDR2 FQNEAQ (reference sequence). As DNA, the CDR3 is TGTGCCAGCAGCAACGGGATCCAACATCCATACGAGCAGTACTTC. It specifies CASSNGIQHPYEQYF.

The V call is TRBV27, the J call TRBJ2-7, with 8 bases fitting TRBD1. Trimming at V came to 2 bases and at J to 4 bases, leaving 7 bases not matched to a gene. The CDR3 totals 15 residues. Per germline, CDR1 MNHEY and CDR2 SMNVEV (reference sequence). The CDR3 sequence: CASSLDRGLVYEQYF. The CDR3 DNA sequence: TGTGCCAGCAGTTTAGACAGGGGACTCGTGTACGAGCAGTACTTC.

The chain links TRBV5-4 to TRBJ1-1; 7 nucleotides match TRBD1. J gave up 6 bases and V 3 bases, and 8 bases lay outside the gene matches. This CDR3 has 14 residues. CDR1 SGHNT and CDR2 YYREEE come from the germline V gene (reference sequence). As DNA, the CDR3 is TGTGCCAGCAGCTCAACGACAGGGAAGGCTGAAGCTTTCTTT. It yields the protein CASSSTTGKAEAFF.

The chain recombines TRBV6-6 with TRBJ1-2; D gene ambiguous. The CDR3 is made up of 13 amino acids. V was shortened by 0 bases and J by 2 bases, with 4 bases between the two germline ends. Germline CDR1 and CDR2: MNHNY and SVGAGI (reference sequence). The CDR3 DNA reads TGTGCCAGCAGTTACTCGGAGAACTATGGCTACACCTTC. Translation: CASSYSENYGYTF.

Notes on this clone: At one boundary the junction diverges from the germline segment, which might be a read error. The J gene is TRBJ2-7, the V gene TRBV2; TRBD2 matches at 8 bases. CDR1 is SNHLY and CDR2 is FYNNEI in the germline V gene. There are 16 residues in the CDR3. CDR3 sequence reads: CASSASIAGRDYEEYF. The CDR3 region has the DNA TGTGCCAGCAGTGCTTCCATAGCGGGGCGTGACTACGAGGAGTACTTC.

This clone was recorded only once. The chain has TRBV9 and TRBJ2-1; 9 bases fit TRBD2. Per the germline V gene, CDR1 is SGDLS and CDR2 is YYNGEE. The CDR3 is 15 amino acids. The V and J ends lost 3 bases and 3 bases, in that order; junction bases with no gene match: 4. The CDR3 region is CASSGSGGYYNEQFF. The CDR3 region has the DNA TGTGCCAGCAGCGGCAGCGGGGGGTACTACAATGAGCAGTTCTTC.

V is TRBV5-1 and J is TRBJ2-2; 7 bases map to TRBD1. Germline assignment: CDR1 SGHRS and CDR2 YFSETQ. V was pared by 6 bases and J by 6 bases, with 11 bases of the junction left unmatched. This CDR3 is built from 15 residues. The CDR3: CASNVGNQGAGELFF. The DNA for the CDR3 is TGCGCCAGCAACGTTGGAAATCAGGGGGCCGGGGAGCTGTTTTTT.

Here the CDR3 DNA reads TGTGCCAGCAGCCCAAATGGGGGCGTCTATGGCTACACCTTC. This gives the protein CASSPNGGVYGYTF. The chain is built from TRBV2 and TRBJ1-2; the D gene is possibly TRBD1 (6 bases). V was cut by 6 bases and J by 4 bases, with 15 bases left in between. The length of the CDR3 is 14 residues. Germline V gives CDR1 SNHLY, CDR2 FYNNEI.

J is TRBJ1-1 and V is TRBV18, with 7 nucleotides matching TRBD1. Unmatched junction bases numbered 5, after V lost 2 bases and J lost 5 bases. The germline V gene has CDR1 KGHSH and CDR2 LQKENI. CDR3 size: 14 residues. The CDR3 DNA reads as TGTGCCAGCTCACCAAACAGGGGAGGTACTGAAGCTTTCTTT. Translation: CASSPNRGGTEAFF.

The table lists this clone with a count of one. Other DNA variants within this sample encode the same CDR3. This sequence joins TRBV7-2 and TRBJ2-5; 11 bases fit TRBD2. V lost 2 bases and J lost 4; bases outside the gene matches: 6. This CDR3 is built from 16 residues. Per the germline V gene, CDR1 is SGHTA and CDR2 is FQGNSA. The DNA of the CDR3 is TGTGCCAGCAGCTTATTAGCGGGGGGGTCCGGAGAGACCCAGTACTTC. Its translation is CASSLLAGGSGETQYF.

J is TRBJ1-1 and V is TRBV6-1; a possible D gene is TRBD1 (5 bases). The CDR3 is made up of 12 amino acids. Germline lookup yields CDR1 MNHNS and CDR2 SASEGT. Trimming removed 5 bases at V and 4 bases at J, with 8 bases between. The CDR3 is CASSWRGTEAFF. The CDR3 nucleotides are TGTGCCAGCAGTTGGAGGGGCACTGAAGCTTTCTTT.

The chain combines TRBV28 with TRBJ1-4; 8 positions agree with TRBD1. With V trimmed by 3 bases and J by 0 bases, 6 bases remained unmatched. Germline CDR1 reads MDHEN; CDR2 reads SYDVKM. CDR3 size: 17 residues. Here the CDR3 reads CASSLQGAYATNEKLFF. The CDR3 nucleotides read TGTGCCAGCAGTTTGCAGGGGGCATATGCAACTAATGAAAAACTGTTTTTT.

The chain is built from TRBV11-2 and TRBJ2-2, with D perhaps matching TRBD1 (5 bases). CDR3 length: 16 residues. Germline loops: CDR1 SGHAT, CDR2 FQNNGV. V lost 1 base and J lost 1, with 10 bases in between. As DNA, the CDR3 is TGTGCCAGCAGCTTAGGTCGGACACTGAACACCGGGGAGCTGTTTTTT. It is translated as CASSLGRTLNTGELFF.

The rearrangement links TRBV28 to TRBJ2-2; D gene uncertain. This CDR3 comprises 12 residues. Germline loops: CDR1 MDHEN, CDR2 SYDVKM. Trimming removed 4 bases from V and 3 bases from J, with 3 bases in between. This CDR3 is CASSSYTGELFF. The CDR3 DNA reads as TGTGCCAGCAGTTCCTACACCGGGGAGCTGTTTTTT.

The chain combines TRBV25-1 with TRBJ1-1, with D maybe TRBD1 (6 bases). The CDR3 extends over 14 amino acids. In germline, CDR1 is MGHDK, CDR2 SYGVNS. Trimming took 2 bases from V and 2 from J, leaving 9 bases between them. The CDR3 loop is CASSETGLNTEAFF. The CDR3 DNA is TGTGCCAGCAGTGAAACAGGGCTAAACACTGAAGCTTTCTTT.

V gene TRBV6-1 combines with J gene TRBJ2-7; D might be TRBD1 (5 bases). The CDR3 spans 12 residues. Germline CDR1 and CDR2: MNHNS and SASEGT. The V and J ends lost 1 base and 7 bases respectively, with 8 bases between them. CDR3 loop: CASSEDRWEQYF. The CDR3 DNA reads TGTGCCAGCAGTGAAGACAGGTGGGAGCAGTACTTC.

The rearrangement joins TRBV6-1 to TRBJ1-2; D is ambiguous. Deletions cut 1 base from V and 2 bases from J, with 8 bases between. The CDR3 consists of 14 residues. CDR1 and CDR2 from the germline V gene are MNHNS and SASEGT. CDR3 nucleotides: TGTGCCAGCAGTGAAGGACAACCCAACTATGGCTACACCTTC. It is translated as CASSEGQPNYGYTF.

This clone was counted a single time. A read error may account for a junction end that differs from germline. This chain connects TRBV7-9 to TRBJ1-6, with a weak D call TRBD1 (6 bases). Per germline, CDR1 SEHNR and CDR2 FQNEAQ (reference sequence). CDR3 length equals 13 residues. CDR3: CSSSLGQNSPLHF. CDR3 sequence (DNA): TGTTCCAGCAGCTTGGGACAAAATTCACCCCTCCACTTT.

The rearrangement links TRBV5-1 to TRBJ2-1; D is unresolved. Between the trimmed V and J ends, which lost 0 bases and 5 bases, there was a span of 6 bases. The V gene's germline CDR1 is SGHRS and CDR2 YFSETQ. The CDR3 spans 13 residues. The CDR3 nucleotides are TGCGCCAGCAGCTTGGTTGCAGACAATGAGCAGTTCTTC. This codes for CASSLVADNEQFF.

This clone was picked up a small number of times. V is TRBV30 and J is TRBJ1-5, with D unclear. The V gene's germline CDR1 is GTSNPN and CDR2 SVGIG (reference sequence). This CDR3 region has 12 residues. V was trimmed by 0 bases and J by 7 bases, leaving 7 bases between them. The chain's CDR3 is CAWSVGPQPQHF. The CDR3 DNA reads as TGTGCCTGGAGTGTGGGCCCCCAGCCCCAGCATTTT.

The gene calls are TRBV6-5 and TRBJ1-1, with unresolved D. Germline values: CDR1 MNHEY, CDR2 SVGAGI. The CDR3 extends over 14 amino acids. The ends were cut back, 5 bases at V and 3 bases at J, with 13 bases in the middle. The CDR3 bases are TGTGCCAGCAGTAAACTCGTTGGTCACACTGAAGCTTTCTTT. Translated: CASSKLVGHTEAFF.

This chain connects TRBV10-2 to TRBJ2-3, with D hard to call. Deletions cut 0 bases from V and 3 bases from J, with 10 bases between. This CDR3 has 15 residues. Germline V CDR1 and CDR2: WSHSY, SAAADI. CDR3 amino acids: CASSESAAITDTQYF. CDR3 coding DNA: TGCGCCAGCAGTGAGTCTGCGGCTATTACAGATACGCAGTATTTT.

This clone has only a few counts. This chain joins TRBV2 and TRBJ1-2; 8 bases map to TRBD1. The CDR3 spans 12 residues. Losses at the gene ends were 5 bases for V and 8 bases for J; bases not matched to a gene: 4. Germline V lookup: CDR1 SNHLY, CDR2 FYNNEI. The CDR3 reads CASSNTGGGYTF. CDR3 nucleotide sequence: TGTGCCAGCAGTAACACAGGGGGGGGCTACACCTTC.

The V call is TRBV5-1, the J call TRBJ2-7; 7 bases align to TRBD1. With V trimmed by 0 bases and J by 6 bases, 6 bases remained unmatched. The CDR3 sequence is 14 residues long. CDR1 is SGHRS, CDR2 YFSETQ, per germline. The CDR3: CASSLGQGSLEQYF. The CDR3 bases are TGCGCCAGCAGCTTGGGACAGGGCTCGCTCGAGCAGTACTTC.

This chain joins TRBV2 and TRBJ1-1; 7 nucleotides match TRBD1. CDR1 is SNHLY and CDR2 is FYNNEI in the germline V gene. The V and J ends lost 4 bases and 7 bases, in that order; junction bases with no gene match: 9. The CDR3 has 14 amino acids. The CDR3 spells CASSGLQGTLEAFF. The CDR3 DNA sequence: TGTGCCAGCAGTGGCCTACAGGGGACCCTTGAAGCTTTCTTT.

The rearrangement links TRBV2 to TRBJ1-1, with a possible D match to TRBD1 (5 bases). The V end lost 11 bases, the J end lost 1 base, and 14 bases lay between the germline ends. Per the germline V gene, CDR1 is SNHLY and CDR2 is FYNNEI. This CDR3 is 13 amino acids long. The DNA of the CDR3 is TGTGCCGCCGCGGAGCAGGGGAACACTGAAGCTTTCTTT. It codes for CAAAEQGNTEAFF.

The CDR3 coding sequence is TGCGCCAGCGCCGGGACAGTTAGCTCAGATACGCAGTATTTT. It translates to CASAGTVSSDTQYF. This chain joins TRBV5-1 and TRBJ2-3; 7 nucleotides agree with TRBD1. V shed 7 bases, J shed 4 bases, and the junction held 9 bases outside the gene matches. CDR1 is SGHRS and CDR2 is YFSETQ in the germline V gene. This CDR3 comprises 14 residues.

This clone was found a few times. The chain employs TRBV29-1 and TRBJ2-3; D remains ambiguous. The V and J ends lost 4 bases and 6 bases respectively, with 11 bases between them. The germline CDR1 and CDR2 sequences are SQVTM and ANQGSEA. The length of the CDR3 is 12 residues. The CDR3 DNA sequence: TGCAGCGTTGTCGTTCTTATTGATACGCAGTATTTT. It encodes CSVVVLIDTQYF.